This TCR beta chain was recorded in a study of immune heterogeneity within non-small cell lung tumors. General observations from the study: Recurrence of identical dominant CDR3 beta clonotypes was observed across tumor sites within a patient, alongside site-unique high-frequency clones. Comparison across individual patients showed largely distinct high-frequency T-cell receptor beta clonotypes. T-cell clonality in a given local region correlated moderately yet significantly with the local tumor mutational burden (R about 0.34).

V was cut by 3 bases and J by 2 bases, with 12 bases left in between. The CDR3 has 15 residues. This clonotype has at least ten counts. Its antigen is still unknown. Multiplex PCR employing 32 V and 13 J primers generated amplicons of the TCR beta CDR3. A single record per CDR3 protein comes from TCRdb applying MiXCR to the multiplex PCR reads. The data show about 22,000 distinct CDR3 sequences, 27% seen once. The template for each sample was roughly 600 ng of genomic DNA, which had been extracted from bulk tumor tissue. Several widely spaced biopsies per primary tumor were taken during surgery. Their non-small cell lung cancer was newly diagnosed and untreated, and the patients underwent curative surgery.

The V gene is TRBV12-3 or TRBV12-4, the J gene TRBJ2-3; D gene uncertain. The clonotype was recovered from a man aged 35-49 years with non-small cell lung cancer. Sequences were obtained from lung tumor tissue. The CDR3 reads CASSFESGHTDTQYF. The CDR3, as DNA: TGTGCCAGCAGTTTTGAGTCAGGCCACACAGATACGCAGTATTTT.